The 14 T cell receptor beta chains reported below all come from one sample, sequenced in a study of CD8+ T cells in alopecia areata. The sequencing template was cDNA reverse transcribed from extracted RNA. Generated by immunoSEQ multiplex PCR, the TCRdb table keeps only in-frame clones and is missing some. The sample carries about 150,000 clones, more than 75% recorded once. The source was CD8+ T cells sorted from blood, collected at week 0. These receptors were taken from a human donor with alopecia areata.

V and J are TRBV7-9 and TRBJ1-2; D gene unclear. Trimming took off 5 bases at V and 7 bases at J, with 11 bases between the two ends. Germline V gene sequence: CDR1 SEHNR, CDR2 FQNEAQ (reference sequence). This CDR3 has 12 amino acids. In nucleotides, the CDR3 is TGTGCCAGCAGCCCTCCGAGAGGTGGCTACACCTTC. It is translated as CASSPPRGGYTF.

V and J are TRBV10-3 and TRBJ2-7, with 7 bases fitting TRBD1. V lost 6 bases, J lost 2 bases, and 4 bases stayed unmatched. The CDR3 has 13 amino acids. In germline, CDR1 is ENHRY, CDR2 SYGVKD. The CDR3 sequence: CAIRGTETYEQYF. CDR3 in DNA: TGTGCCATCAGAGGGACAGAGACCTACGAGCAGTACTTC.

The CDR3 loop reads CASSWQEGTDTQYF. The CDR3 DNA sequence: TGTGCCAGCAGCTGGCAGGAGGGGACAGATACGCAGTATTTT. The rearrangement uses TRBV7-9 and TRBJ2-3; a possible D gene is TRBD2 (6 bases). Between the trimmed V and J ends, which lost 4 bases and 3 bases, there was a span of 11 bases. CDR3 length: 14 residues. Germline CDR1 SEHNR, CDR2 FQNEAQ (reference sequence).

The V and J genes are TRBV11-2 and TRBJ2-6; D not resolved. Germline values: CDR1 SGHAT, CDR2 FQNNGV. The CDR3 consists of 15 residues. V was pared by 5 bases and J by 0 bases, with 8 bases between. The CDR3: CASSPESSGANVLTF. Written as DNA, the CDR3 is TGTGCCAGCAGCCCAGAAAGCTCTGGGGCCAACGTCCTGACTTTC.

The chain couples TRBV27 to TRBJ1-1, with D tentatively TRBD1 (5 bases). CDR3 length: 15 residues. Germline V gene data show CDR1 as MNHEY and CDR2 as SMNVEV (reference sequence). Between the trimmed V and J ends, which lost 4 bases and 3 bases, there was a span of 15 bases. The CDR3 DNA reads TGTGCCAGCAGTTCTATGGGGCGCCGGGACACTGAAGCTTTCTTT. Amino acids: CASSSMGRRDTEAFF.

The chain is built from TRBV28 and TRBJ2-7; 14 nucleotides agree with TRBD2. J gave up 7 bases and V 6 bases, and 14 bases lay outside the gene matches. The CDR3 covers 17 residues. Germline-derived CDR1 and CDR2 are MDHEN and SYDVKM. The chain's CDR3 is CASSPRGLAGDSREQYF. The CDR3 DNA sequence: TGTGCCAGCAGCCCTCGGGGACTAGCGGGAGATTCTAGGGAGCAGTACTTC.

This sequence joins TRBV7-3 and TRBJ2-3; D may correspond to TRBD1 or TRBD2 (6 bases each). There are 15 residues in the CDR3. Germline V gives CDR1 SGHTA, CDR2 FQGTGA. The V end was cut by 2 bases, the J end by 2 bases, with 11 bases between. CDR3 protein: CASSLRGPYTDTQYF. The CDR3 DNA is TGTGCCAGCAGCTTACGGGGGCCTTACACAGATACGCAGTATTTT. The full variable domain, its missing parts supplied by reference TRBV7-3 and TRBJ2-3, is GAGVSQTPSNKVTEKGKYVELRCDPISGHTALYWYRQSLGQGPEFLIYFQGTGAADDSGLPNDRFFAVRPEGSVSTLKIQRTERGDSAVYLCASSLRGPYTDTQYFGPGTRLTVL.

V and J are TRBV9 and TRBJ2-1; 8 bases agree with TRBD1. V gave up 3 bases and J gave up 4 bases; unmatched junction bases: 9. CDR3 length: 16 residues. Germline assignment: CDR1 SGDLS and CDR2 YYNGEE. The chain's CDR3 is CASSGETGVMYNEQFF. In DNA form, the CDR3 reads TGTGCCAGCAGCGGGGAGACAGGGGTAATGTACAATGAGCAGTTCTTC.

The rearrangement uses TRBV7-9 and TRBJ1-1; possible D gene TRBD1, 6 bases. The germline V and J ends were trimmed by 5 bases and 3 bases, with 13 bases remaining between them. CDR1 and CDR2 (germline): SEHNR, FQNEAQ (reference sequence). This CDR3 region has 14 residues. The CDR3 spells CASSIVRGHTEAFF. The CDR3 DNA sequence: TGTGCCAGCAGCATAGTCCGGGGGCACACTGAAGCTTTCTTT.

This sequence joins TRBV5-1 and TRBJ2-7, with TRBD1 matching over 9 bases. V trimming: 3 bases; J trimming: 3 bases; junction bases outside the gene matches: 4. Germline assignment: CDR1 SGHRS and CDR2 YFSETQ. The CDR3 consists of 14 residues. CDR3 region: CASSSDRGDYEQYF. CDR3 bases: TGCGCCAGCAGCTCTGACAGGGGGGACTACGAGCAGTACTTC.

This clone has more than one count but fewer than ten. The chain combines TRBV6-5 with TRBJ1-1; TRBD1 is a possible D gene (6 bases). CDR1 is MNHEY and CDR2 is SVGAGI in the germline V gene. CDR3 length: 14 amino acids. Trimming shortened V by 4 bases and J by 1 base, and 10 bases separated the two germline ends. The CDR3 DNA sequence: TGTGCCAGCAGTTTGGGAGGGGGGAACACTGAAGCTTTCTTT. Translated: CASSLGGGNTEAFF.

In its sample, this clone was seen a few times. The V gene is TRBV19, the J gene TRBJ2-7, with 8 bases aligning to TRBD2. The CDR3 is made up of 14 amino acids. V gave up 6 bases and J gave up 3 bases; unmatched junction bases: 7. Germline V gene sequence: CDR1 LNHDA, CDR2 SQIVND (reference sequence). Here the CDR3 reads CASSPGLDNYEQYF. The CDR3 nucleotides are TGTGCCAGTAGCCCGGGACTAGACAACTACGAGCAGTACTTC.

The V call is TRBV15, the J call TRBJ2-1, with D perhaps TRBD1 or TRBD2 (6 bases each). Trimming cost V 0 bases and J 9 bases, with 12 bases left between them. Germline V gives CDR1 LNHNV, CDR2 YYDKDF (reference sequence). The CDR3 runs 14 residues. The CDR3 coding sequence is TGTGCCACCAGCAGAGATAGGGGGGTGGCTGAGCAGTTCTTC. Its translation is CATSRDRGVAEQFF.

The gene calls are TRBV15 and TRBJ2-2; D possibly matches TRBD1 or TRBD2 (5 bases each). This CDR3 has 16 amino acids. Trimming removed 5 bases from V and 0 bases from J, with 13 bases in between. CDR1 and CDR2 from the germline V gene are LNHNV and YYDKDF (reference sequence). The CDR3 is CATSPGQEANTGELFF. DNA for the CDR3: TGTGCCACCAGCCCGGGGCAGGAGGCGAACACCGGGGAGCTGTTTTTT. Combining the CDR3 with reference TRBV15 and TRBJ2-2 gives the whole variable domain DAMVIQNPRYQVTQFGKPVTLSCSQTLNHNVMYWYQQKSSQAPKLLFHYYDKDFNNEADTPDNFQSRRPNTSFCFLDIRSPGLGDTAMYLCATSPGQEANTGELFFGEGSRLTVL.